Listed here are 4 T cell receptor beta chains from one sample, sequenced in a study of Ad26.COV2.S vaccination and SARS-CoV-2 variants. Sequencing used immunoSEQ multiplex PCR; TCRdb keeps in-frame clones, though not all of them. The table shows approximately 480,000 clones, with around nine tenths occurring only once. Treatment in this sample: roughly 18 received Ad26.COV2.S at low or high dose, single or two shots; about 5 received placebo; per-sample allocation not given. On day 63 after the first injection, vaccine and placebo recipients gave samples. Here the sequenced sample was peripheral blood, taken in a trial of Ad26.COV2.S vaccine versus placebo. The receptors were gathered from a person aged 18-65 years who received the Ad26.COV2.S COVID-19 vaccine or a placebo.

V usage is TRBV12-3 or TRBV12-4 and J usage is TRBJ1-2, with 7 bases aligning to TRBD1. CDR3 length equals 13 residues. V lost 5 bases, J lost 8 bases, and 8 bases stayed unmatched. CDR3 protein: CASSLTGSGGYTF. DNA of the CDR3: TGTGCCAGCAGTCTGACAGGGTCCGGGGGCTACACCTTC.

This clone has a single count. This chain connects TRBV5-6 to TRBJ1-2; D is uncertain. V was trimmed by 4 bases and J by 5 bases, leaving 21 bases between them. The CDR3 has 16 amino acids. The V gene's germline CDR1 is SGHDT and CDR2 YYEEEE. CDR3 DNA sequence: TGTGCCAGCAGCCAGGACCGTGCTTCGTATCTTTATGGCTACACCTTC. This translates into CASSQDRASYLYGYTF.

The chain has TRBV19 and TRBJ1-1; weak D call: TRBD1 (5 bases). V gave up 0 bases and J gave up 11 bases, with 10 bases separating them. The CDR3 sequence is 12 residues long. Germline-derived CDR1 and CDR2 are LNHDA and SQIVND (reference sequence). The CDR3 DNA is TGTGCCAGTAGTATAGAGGGGGAAACGGCTTTCTTT. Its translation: CASSIEGETAFF.

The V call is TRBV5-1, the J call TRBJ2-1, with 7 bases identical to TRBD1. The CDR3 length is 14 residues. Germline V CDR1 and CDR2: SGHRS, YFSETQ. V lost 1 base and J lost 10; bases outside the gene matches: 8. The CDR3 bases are TGCGCCAGCAGCTTGACCACAGGGGCTCACGAGCAGTTCTTC. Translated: CASSLTTGAHEQFF.